Below are 25 T cell receptor beta chains sequenced from a single sample in a study of CD8+CD57+ T cells in acquired aplastic anemia. Patients sequenced had flow cytometry evidence of CD8+CD57+ cell expansion. The use of genomic DNA as template underpinned the TCR beta VDJ and CDR3 profiling. Via MiXCR, TCRdb re-called the reads, giving one row per CDR3 protein. Of approximately 470,000 distinct CDR3 sequences in the sample, around a third were seen once. The sequenced sample was sorted CD4+, CD8+, or CD8+CD57+ T cells (not recorded which) from PBMCs. The receptor source for this set is a human donor with aplastic anemia.

This clonotype was recorded many times. This chain uses TRBV7-9 with TRBJ2-7, with TRBD2 identical over 7 bases. This CDR3 region has 15 residues. CDR1 is SEHNR, CDR2 FQNEAQ, per germline (reference sequence). V gave up 1 base and J gave up 4 bases; unmatched junction bases: 7. Here the CDR3 DNA reads TGTGCCAGCAGCTTAGGCCCCGGGGGGTGGTACGAGCAGTACTTC. It translates to CASSLGPGGWYEQYF.

This clonotype was counted at least ten times. The rearrangement links TRBV11-1 to TRBJ1-5; D perhaps matches TRBD1 (6 bases). The CDR3 is made up of 15 amino acids. Trimming pared 5 bases from V and 7 bases from J, leaving 18 bases between. Germline lookup yields CDR1 SGHAT and CDR2 FQDESV (reference sequence). The DNA of the CDR3 is TGTGCCAGCAGCGCACAGGGTACAGGGAGCCAGCCCCAGCATTTT. This codes for CASSAQGTGSQPQHF. Combining the CDR3 with reference TRBV11-1 and TRBJ1-5 gives the whole variable domain EAEVAQSPRYKITEKSQAVAFWCDPISGHATLYWYRQILGQGPELLVQFQDESVVDDSQLPKDRFSAERLKGVDSTLKIQPAELGDSAMYLCASSAQGTGSQPQHFGDGTRLSIL.

The genes are TRBV20-1 and TRBJ2-5; a possible D gene is TRBD1 (5 bases). V lost 2 bases, J lost 4 bases, and 14 bases lay in between. Germline assignment: CDR1 DFQATT and CDR2 SNEGSKA (reference sequence). CDR3 size: 14 residues. CDR3 protein: CSARQGGPGETQYF. The CDR3 DNA sequence: TGCAGTGCTAGACAGGGTGGGCCTGGAGAGACCCAGTACTTC.

Many counts were recorded for this clonotype. V is TRBV5-1 and J is TRBJ1-6, with TRBD1 identical over 8 bases. Trimming took 1 base from V and 5 from J; bases not matched to a gene: 2. The CDR3 extends over 15 amino acids. Germline V lookup: CDR1 SGHRS, CDR2 YFSETQ. CDR3 region: CASSLLTGDNSPLHF. CDR3 sequence (DNA): TGCGCCAGCAGCTTGCTGACAGGGGATAATTCACCCCTCCACTTT.

Comments on this clonotype: A read error may explain this, as a much larger clone is one base away. The gene calls are TRBV19 and TRBJ1-6, with unresolved D. The CDR3 sequence is 12 residues long. Germline V gene data show CDR1 as LNHDA and CDR2 as SQIVND (reference sequence). In DNA form, the CDR3 reads TGTGCCGGTAGTATCCCAAATTCACCCCTCCACTTT. Its protein product is CAGSIPNSPLHF.

This clonotype was seen repeatedly, ten times or more. The CDR3 region has the DNA TGCAGTGCTAGAGATACGCGGGAACTGTTCTTC. Its protein is CSARDTRELFF. The rearrangement links TRBV20-1 to TRBJ2-1, with D perhaps TRBD2 (6 bases). The germline gives CDR1 DFQATT, CDR2 SNEGSKA (reference sequence). The CDR3 totals 11 residues. V dropped 0 bases and J dropped 15 bases, with 12 bases sitting between them.

The CDR3 DNA sequence: TGCAGTGCCAATTCCGGCACAACGAACACTGAAGCTTTCTTT. It yields the protein CSANSGTTNTEAFF. This sequence joins TRBV20-1 and TRBJ1-1; D call uncertain. Germline V gene sequence: CDR1 DFQATT, CDR2 SNEGSKA (reference sequence). With 6 bases removed from V and 1 base from J, the gap between germline ends came to 15 bases. The CDR3 is made up of 14 amino acids.

This clonotype was detected only a few times. The chain joins TRBV20-1 to TRBJ2-3; TRBD2 matches 7 bases. Looked up from germline, CDR1 is DFQATT and CDR2 is SNEGSKA (reference sequence). V lost 0 bases, J lost 2 bases, and 11 bases stayed unmatched. The length of the CDR3 is 17 residues. The CDR3 DNA sequence: TGCAGTGCTAGAGATTATGGAGCGGGGCGATACACAGATACGCAGTATTTT. Residues: CSARDYGAGRYTDTQYF.

This clonotype was detected only a few times. Here the CDR3 reads CASSLGDREDYGYTF. CDR3 DNA: TGTGCCAGCAGTTTGGGGGACAGGGAGGACTATGGCTACACCTTC. The rearrangement joins TRBV2 to TRBJ1-2; TRBD1 matches 9 bases. After removal of 5 bases from V and 3 bases from J, the junction contained 7 bases not matched to a gene. This CDR3 has 15 residues. Germline V gives CDR1 SNHLY, CDR2 FYNNEI.

Points on this clonotype: Likely a read error: the CDR3 ends without its conserved phenylalanine or tryptophan. V and J are TRBV5-1 and TRBJ2-7, with a tentative D call TRBD1 (6 bases). The CDR3 is made up of 16 amino acids. CDR1 and CDR2 from the germline V gene are SGHRS and YFSETQ. Between the trimmed V and J ends, which lost 4 bases and 7 bases, there was a span of 24 bases. CDR3 bases: TGCGCCAGCAGCCCGGGCGGCGGATGGGGGCTGAGAGAGCAGTACTCC. Translation: CASSPGGGWGLREQYS.

Remarks on this clonotype: Mismatch with germline at one junction end may stem from a read error. The V gene is TRBV11-3, the J gene TRBJ2-7, with 10 bases aligning to TRBD2. The CDR3 length is 15 residues. Per germline, CDR1 SGHNT and CDR2 YENEEA. CDR3 protein: CARSKREGSSYEQYF. CDR3 in DNA: TGTGCCCGCAGCAAGCGGGAGGGTAGCTCCTACGAGCAGTACTTC.

This clonotype was picked up many times. This chain uses TRBV20-1 with TRBJ2-7; D is ambiguous. This CDR3 has 14 amino acids. V lost 0 bases to trimming and J lost 1 base, with 10 bases between them. Germline V gene sequence: CDR1 DFQATT, CDR2 SNEGSKA (reference sequence). The CDR3 loop reads CSARDFGFSYEQYF. DNA of the CDR3: TGCAGTGCTAGAGATTTCGGGTTTTCCTACGAGCAGTACTTC.

This clonotype was picked up a small number of times. The chain combines TRBV14 with TRBJ1-4, with D possibly TRBD1 on 5 matching bases. The CDR3 is 15 amino acids. V shed 1 base and J shed 7 bases, with 13 bases lying between them. Per germline, CDR1 SGHDN and CDR2 FVKESK. The CDR3 here is CASSQAWGRIEKLFF. In DNA, the CDR3 is TGTGCCAGCAGCCAAGCTTGGGGCAGAATTGAAAAACTGTTTTTT.

The sample holds many counts of this clonotype. The chain joins TRBV20-1 to TRBJ2-7; D gene uncertain. The V and J ends lost 4 bases and 1 base respectively, with 11 bases between them. The CDR3 has 13 amino acids. Per the germline V gene, CDR1 is DFQATT and CDR2 is SNEGSKA (reference sequence). The CDR3 DNA reads as TGCAGTGCTAACATAGTTGTTTCCTACGAGCAGTACTTC. Translated: CSANIVVSYEQYF.

At least ten counts were recorded for this clonotype. This chain uses TRBV7-2 with TRBJ1-1, with D unresolved. V lost 0 bases and J 1 base, leaving 6 bases between the germline ends. Germline assignment: CDR1 SGHTA and CDR2 FQGNSA. The CDR3 has 14 amino acids. In DNA, the CDR3 is TGTGCCAGCAGCTTAGCTTCTGCGAACACTGAAGCTTTCTTT. This translates into CASSLASANTEAFF.

The rearrangement uses TRBV5-4 and TRBJ1-1; D is uncertain. The V end was cut by 4 bases, the J end by 6 bases, with 13 bases between. The germline gives CDR1 SGHNT, CDR2 YYREEE (reference sequence). The CDR3 consists of 13 residues. CDR3 sequence (DNA): TGTGCCAGCAGCACCGCCAGGAAAGCTGAAGCTTTCTTT. Amino acids: CASSTARKAEAFF.

Ten or more counts support this clonotype. The J gene is TRBJ1-2, the V gene TRBV24-1; a weak D match, TRBD1 (5 bases). The CDR3 is 12 residues long. Germline values: CDR1 KGHDR, CDR2 SFDVKD. Trimming shortened V by 4 bases and J by 11 bases, and 13 bases separated the two germline ends. CDR3 residues: CATSERTDIYTF. In nucleotides, the CDR3 is TGTGCCACCAGTGAGCGGACGGACATTTACACCTTC.

Of note for this clonotype: With a much larger clone just one base away, this may be a read error. As DNA, the CDR3 is TGTGCCAGCAGGGGGGCTAGCGGGATCTACGAGCAGTACGTC. Its translation is CASRGASGIYEQYV. The chain links TRBV2 to TRBJ2-7; 9 positions agree with TRBD2. CDR1 and CDR2 (germline): SNHLY, FYNNEI. The J segment lost 3 bases and the V segment lost 6 bases, leaving 6 bases of the junction unmatched. The CDR3 length is 14 residues.

The table lists this clonotype with many counts. The chain carries TRBV15 and TRBJ1-2; D unclear. V was shortened by 0 bases and J by 2 bases, with 10 bases between the two germline ends. CDR3 size: 15 residues. Germline assignment: CDR1 LNHNV and CDR2 YYDKDF (reference sequence). The CDR3, as DNA: TGTGCCACCAGCAGAGATCGTACGGTGAACTATGGCTACACCTTC. It translates to CATSRDRTVNYGYTF.

This sequence joins TRBV19 and TRBJ1-1; possible D gene TRBD1, 5 bases. The length of the CDR3 is 11 residues. The V end was cut by 9 bases, the J end by 6 bases, with 11 bases between. CDR1 and CDR2 (germline): LNHDA, SQIVND (reference sequence). CDR3 amino acids: CARGSGAEAFF. The DNA for the CDR3 is TGTGCCAGAGGATCGGGGGCTGAAGCTTTCTTT.

The chain couples TRBV7-9 to TRBJ1-3, with D possibly TRBD1 on 6 matching bases. Per the germline V gene, CDR1 is SEHNR and CDR2 is FQNEAQ (reference sequence). V was clipped by 4 bases and J by 5 bases, with 12 bases between them. The CDR3 runs 14 residues. For the CDR3, the DNA is TGTGCCAGCAGCTCCTTACAGGGAAGAAACACCATATATTTT. This sequence encodes CASSSLQGRNTIYF.

In this sample, this clonotype turned up a few times. This chain connects TRBV6-1 to TRBJ2-1; the match to TRBD2 covers 7 bases. This CDR3 is built from 17 residues. CDR1 is MNHNS and CDR2 is SASEGT in the germline V gene. V dropped 0 bases and J dropped 5; count of bases not matched to a gene: 10. CDR3: CASSEASASGLDNEQFF. The CDR3 DNA sequence: TGTGCCAGCAGTGAAGCATCCGCTAGCGGCCTGGACAATGAGCAGTTCTTC.

The V call is TRBV10-3, the J call TRBJ2-2; 9 positions match TRBD2. With 7 bases clipped from V and 7 bases from J, the junction kept 4 bases outside the gene matches. This CDR3 spans 13 amino acids. Germline V gene lookup returns CDR1 ENHRY and CDR2 SYGVKD. DNA of the CDR3: TGTGCCATCACGGCTAGCGGGATCGGGGAGCTGTTTTTT. This encodes CAITASGIGELFF.

V usage is TRBV24-1 and J usage is TRBJ2-7; D is perhaps TRBD1 (6 bases). Germline V lookup: CDR1 KGHDR, CDR2 SFDVKD. The CDR3 runs to 13 residues. V shed 10 bases and J shed 1 base, with 13 bases lying between them. For the CDR3, the DNA is TGTGCCACGATCCCTGGACAGTCCTACGAGCAGTACTTC. Residues: CATIPGQSYEQYF.

This clonotype was counted at least ten times. The chain links TRBV9 to TRBJ2-7, with 7 nucleotides matching TRBD1. CDR1 and CDR2 from the germline V gene are SGDLS and YYNGEE. V was clipped by 3 bases and J by 3 bases; unmatched bases: 6. CDR3 length equals 14 residues. CDR3 sequence: CASSGGRQGYEQYF. DNA of the CDR3: TGTGCCAGCAGCGGCGGCCGACAGGGCTACGAGCAGTACTTC.